The 8 T cell receptor beta chains below all came from one sample that was sequenced in a study of blood T cells in healthy people across ages. Next came a second PCR, run for about 6 to 12 cycles, which used a sample-barcoded 5' primer along with a J-beta primer mix. From the 5' RACE reads, TCRdb called clonotypes with MiXCR, one entry per CDR3 protein. The sample has around 820,000 distinct CDR3 sequences; just under 25% are singletons. A further study also used this sample, focusing on T cells of mothers and their children.

The sequencing sample was made of blood. Every receptor here comes from a boy younger than 18 in good health.

V is TRBV27 and J is TRBJ2-7; the match to TRBD1 covers 7 bases. Trimming took 6 bases from V and 4 from J; bases not matched to a gene: 9. Germline CDR1 and CDR2: MNHEY and SMNVEV (reference sequence). The CDR3 totals 14 residues. The CDR3 bases are TGTGCCAGCAGCCGGACAGGCGAGGGGTACGAGCAGTACTTC. Protein sequence: CASSRTGEGYEQYF.

This clonotype was recorded a few times. The chain couples TRBV6-1 to TRBJ2-1, with 8 positions matching TRBD2. CDR1 and CDR2 (germline): MNHNS, SASEGT. The CDR3 runs 18 residues. The trim removed 6 bases at V and 8 bases at J, leaving 21 bases unmatched. The CDR3 is CASSTSPSGSIIADEQFF. The CDR3 nucleotides read TGTGCCAGCAGCACGAGTCCCAGCGGGAGCATTATCGCCGATGAGCAGTTCTTC.

This clonotype occurred many times. At one of its ends the junction is not consistent with the germline gene, which may arise from a read error. This chain uses TRBV5-1 with TRBJ2-1, with a tentative D call TRBD2 (6 bases). The V gene's germline CDR1 is SGHRS and CDR2 YFSETQ. The CDR3 is 13 residues long. CDR3 coding DNA: TGTGCCAGCAGCTTAGTCGGAGGGAATGAGCAGTTCTTC. The encoded protein is CASSLVGGNEQFF.

The chain links TRBV6-1 to TRBJ2-3, with D hard to call. CDR1 MNHNS and CDR2 SASEGT come from the germline V gene. The CDR3 has 14 residues. V was clipped by 8 bases and J by 5 bases, with 17 bases between them. The CDR3 spells CASAEGKVGDTQYF. The CDR3 nucleotides are TGTGCCAGCGCGGAAGGGAAAGTGGGAGATACGCAGTATTTT.

The rearrangement links TRBV7-2 to TRBJ2-3; the D call may be TRBD1 or TRBD2 (5 bases each). Germline values: CDR1 SGHTA, CDR2 FQGNSA. Trimming shortened V by 8 bases and J by 0 bases, and 15 bases separated the two germline ends. The CDR3 length is 15 residues. CDR3 nucleotides: TGTGCCAGCGGGGCCGGGACGGGGAGCACAGATACGCAGTATTTT. Protein product: CASGAGTGSTDTQYF.

There are many counts of this clonotype. The junction does not match germline at one end; this may be a read error. The chain employs TRBV7-7 and TRBJ2-7; 9 nucleotides align to TRBD2. The germline CDR1 and CDR2 sequences are SSHAT and FNYEAQ (reference sequence). This CDR3 has 15 amino acids. DNA for the CDR3: TGTGCTAGCAGCCCGGGACTAGCCTCCTCCTACGAGCAGTACTTC. Residues: CASSPGLASSYEQYF.

This sequence joins TRBV27 and TRBJ2-7; 8 nucleotides agree with TRBD1. The CDR3 loop spans 14 amino acids. J lost 9 bases, V lost 5 bases, and 12 bases had no gene match. Germline V lookup: CDR1 MNHEY, CDR2 SMNVEV (reference sequence). CDR3 bases: TGTGCCAGCAGTAGGGGACAGGCCCCCAGGGTGCAGTACTTC. Residues: CASSRGQAPRVQYF.

The J gene is TRBJ2-7, the V gene TRBV24-1; TRBD1 aligns across 9 bases. The CDR3 runs to 16 residues. The J segment lost 0 bases and the V segment lost 2 bases, leaving 4 bases of the junction unmatched. Germline V gene sequence: CDR1 KGHDR, CDR2 SFDVKD. CDR3 amino acids: CATSDSGTGISYEQYF. CDR3 in DNA: TGTGCCACCAGTGATTCCGGGACAGGGATCTCCTACGAGCAGTACTTC.